This T cell receptor beta chain was captured in a study of T cell responses to AZD1222 COVID-19 vaccine listed by TCRdb under 2021. Broadly, across the study: AZD1222 recipients given second doses at about 4 weeks or at about 12 weeks were pooled, since spike-specific TCR depth and breadth were not found to differ between the two schedules. A total of under 250 trial participants underwent TCR sequencing, of whom 207 had received two doses of AZD1222 and approximately 25 had received two doses of the MenACWY control vaccine. Trial participants were enrolled into age subgroups of 18-55, 56-69 and 70-plus years, which contained approximately 150, 30 and 60 TCR-sequenced participants, respectively. What the research found in general, with its limitations: Nearly half of unique spike-specific TCRs reportedly recognized epitopes outside regions mutated in the B.1.351 and B.1.1.7 variants. Most participants were white British and females outnumbered males, and the authors suggested that clonal diversity may have been underestimated. Vaccine-associated CD4 TCRs spanned the whole spike protein, with dominant responses in regions 160-218 and 743-854. Conclusions about previously exposed vaccinees are limited because only five or six AZD1222 recipients were SARS-CoV-2 seropositive at baseline. After two AZD1222 doses, spike-specific TCR breadth and depth were significantly higher than at day 0 and than in MenACWY recipients. In the small 56-69-year group, the increase in depth fell short of significance, most likely because of low power. Because no day 14 peak-response samples were available, repertoires were characterized only after the peak T cell response.

As regards this clone: The clone's antigen remains unknown. No base-level quality is on record; no much larger clone is a single base apart.

The time point tag for this specimen amounts to: baseline before first vaccination. Vaccinee samples came from UK trials COV001 and COV002, including a single-blind randomized controlled phase 2/3 trial of AZD1222 (ChAdOx1 nCoV-19) in healthy adults. For TCRbeta chain sequencing, PBMC samples from trial participants were taken at day 0 and at day 28 after the second dose. In the germline V gene, CDR1 corresponds to SGHRS and CDR2 to YFSETQ. The CDR3, cysteine through phenylalanine, is 15 amino acids long. Only the CDR3 portion is preserved as DNA: 45 bases, with reading frame beginning at the first base. V and J are trimmed by 0 bases and 0 bases, and the gene matches miss 0 bases of the junction. The CDR3 regions of human TCRbeta chains were analyzed by immunosequencing. As for the authors' bioinformatics: Repertoire TCRs were matched against a reference library of SARS-CoV-2-specific TCRs generated with the MIRA antigen-specificity platform. Breadth meant the fraction of unique TCRs that were SARS-CoV-2-associated, whereas depth meant the fraction of total T cells that were SARS-CoV-2-associated. Using the MIRA data, each spike-specific TCR was mapped to the spike region that the TCR reacts to and placed in a CD4 or CD8 class. Log10-transformed breadth and depth values were compared by one-way ANOVA with Sidak's multiple comparisons tests. TCRdb retrieved this table from immuneACCESS and kept in-frame rearrangements only. Not all clones are present; in checked studies, unresolved V genes account for under half, and no reason is known for the remainder. V, J and clone size are taken as reported in that table, and D and trimming were inferred from the DNA itself. This sample gives approximately 170,000 clones in total; approximately 90% of them show up just once. The ten biggest clones cover about 6.9% of the sample.

Rearrangement joined TRBV5-1 to TRBJ2-3; the junction holds 8 bases that match TRBD2. This TCR was sampled from an adult in good health. Sequenced here: peripheral blood, sampled on day 0 of AZD1222 vaccination. The base sequence is TGCGCCAGCAGCTTGGCGGGGGGGAGCACAGATACGCAGTATTTT. This yields the protein CASSLAGGSTDTQYF.